The present T cell receptor beta chain was sequenced within a study of blood T cells in healthy people across ages. Overall study context: In model experiments, template switching was able to capture about one barcoded beta molecule for every two T cells that were present.

The use of a sample-barcoded 5' primer and a J-beta primer mix characterized a second PCR of roughly 7 to 11 cycles. Every cDNA molecule carried a tag from a template-switch adaptor bearing 12 random nucleotides. One entry per CDR3 protein results from TCRdb running MiXCR on the 5' RACE reads. This sample carries about 970,000 distinct CDR3 sequences, 51% of them seen once, and the ten largest clones take 20% to 25%. Germline V gene sequence: CDR1 LGHNA, CDR2 YSLEER. The CDR3 is made up of 17 amino acids. Study conclusions and caveats: When one million T cells were used, diversity estimates were thought to be underestimates.

In regard to this clonotype: Its antigen is unknown. A read error may account for a junction end that differs from germline.

The V gene is TRBV4-3, the J gene TRBJ2-4; perhaps TRBD2 as D (6 bases). The sequenced material came from blood. This TCR was sampled from a woman aged 55-70 years in good health. CDR3 amino acids: CASSRGRVEGVKNVQYF. The CDR3 DNA reads TGCGCCAGCAGCCGCGGCAGGGTGGAGGGCGTCAAAAACGTTCAGTACTTC.